The 19 T cell receptor beta chains reported below all come from one sample, sequenced in a study of blood T cells in healthy people across ages. A J-beta primer mix and a sample-barcoded 5' primer were used in a second PCR of about 6 to 12 cycles. Via MiXCR, TCRdb re-called the 5' RACE reads, giving one row per CDR3 protein. The table includes 800,000 to 1,000,000 distinct CDR3 sequences, roughly 43% detected once. Sequenced input: blood. All receptors derive from a man aged 30 to 39 in good health.

This rearrangement joins TRBV29-1 to TRBJ2-4, with D perhaps matching TRBD1 or TRBD2 (5 bases each). The end of the DNA fits TRBJ2-7 better, so the J call may be wrong. Germline CDR1 and CDR2: SQVTM and ANQGSEA. This CDR3 spans 13 amino acids. The CDR3 coding sequence is TGCAGCGTCGCCCCGGGACGGATGTACGAGCAGTACTTC. Amino acid sequence: CSVAPGRMYEQYF.

This clonotype was seen more than once but under ten times. This chain connects TRBV20-1 to TRBJ2-7, with 8 bases identical to TRBD1. V lost 5 bases, J lost 6 bases, and 6 bases stayed unmatched. This CDR3 contains 12 residues. Germline assignment: CDR1 DFQATT and CDR2 SNEGSKA (reference sequence). In nucleotides, the CDR3 is TGCAGTGCTGGGGACAGGCAATTCGAGCAGTACTTC. Protein: CSAGDRQFEQYF.

This chain uses TRBV7-6 with TRBJ1-4; D not certain. The V gene lost 5 bases and the J gene lost 0 bases, with 13 bases spanning the gap. The CDR3 loop spans 16 amino acids. Per the germline V gene, CDR1 is SGHVS and CDR2 is FNYEAQ. This CDR3 reads CASSPRNSATNEKLFF. The CDR3 bases are TGTGCCAGCAGCCCTAGAAACAGTGCAACTAATGAAAAACTGTTTTTT.

The V gene is TRBV5-1, the J gene TRBJ2-3; TRBD2 aligns across 12 bases. J was trimmed by 6 bases and V by 3 bases; bases with no gene match: 5. Per the germline V gene, CDR1 is SGHRS and CDR2 is YFSETQ. CDR3 size: 15 residues. The CDR3 spells CASSSPSGGADTQYF. CDR3 bases: TGCGCCAGCAGCTCTCCTAGCGGGGGGGCGGATACGCAGTATTTT.

A few counts support this clonotype. The chain uses TRBV28 and TRBJ2-7; D remains unclear. Trimming removed 2 bases from V and 2 bases from J, with 28 bases in between. CDR1 MDHEN and CDR2 SYDVKM come from the germline V gene. This CDR3 has 20 amino acids. The CDR3: CASSLNTKTPDGLLTYEQYF. CDR3 nucleotides: TGTGCCAGCAGTTTAAATACCAAGACCCCGGACGGCTTACTCACCTACGAGCAGTACTTC.

Points on this clonotype: Sequence at one end of the junction differs from germline and may be a read error. This rearrangement joins TRBV4-2 to TRBJ2-5; D is possibly TRBD2 (6 bases). The CDR3 extends over 15 amino acids. Germline CDR1 reads LGHNA; CDR2 reads YNFKEQ. CDR3: CASCQGRSIQETQYF. The CDR3 coding sequence is TGTGCCAGCTGCCAAGGGAGGTCGATACAAGAGACCCAGTACTTC.

This clonotype was recorded many times. This chain connects TRBV3-1 to TRBJ1-2; 8 positions agree with TRBD1. V lost 0 bases and J lost 6; bases outside the gene matches: 0. The CDR3 sequence is 13 residues long. Germline V gene data show CDR1 as LGHDT and CDR2 as YNNKEL (reference sequence). The CDR3 sequence is CASSQDRGHGYTF. CDR3 DNA sequence: TGTGCCAGCAGCCAAGACAGGGGGCATGGCTACACCTTC. Combining the CDR3 with reference TRBV3-1 and TRBJ1-2 gives the whole variable domain DTAVSQTPKYLVTQMGNDKSIKCEQNLGHDTMYWYKQDSKKFLKIMFSYNNKELIINETVPNRFSPKSPDKAHLNLHINSLELGDSAVYFCASSQDRGHGYTFGSGTRLTVV.

The rearrangement joins TRBV7-9 to TRBJ1-2, with D hard to call. Per germline, CDR1 SEHNR and CDR2 FQNEAQ (reference sequence). Trimming took 5 bases from V and 2 from J, leaving 12 bases between them. CDR3 length equals 14 residues. Here the CDR3 DNA reads TGTGCCAGCAGCGTAGTGTCAGACAACTATGGCTACACCTTC. Its translation: CASSVVSDNYGYTF.

CDR3 sequence (DNA): TGCAGCGCCTCACTAGCGGCAGAGACCCAGTACTTC. Translation gives CSASLAAETQYF. The rearrangement uses TRBV29-1 and TRBJ2-5; 8 nucleotides line up with TRBD2. The CDR3 is 12 residues long. Germline trimming cut 7 bases from V and 4 bases from J; bases unmatched to any gene: 5. CDR1 is SQVTM, CDR2 ANQGSEA, per germline.

This sequence joins TRBV19 and TRBJ1-5; the D is unclear. CDR3 size: 15 residues. Germline lookup yields CDR1 LNHDA and CDR2 SQIVND (reference sequence). V was clipped by 4 bases and J by 1 base, with 11 bases between them. The CDR3: CASSKGRYSNQPQHF. The CDR3 coding sequence is TGTGCCAGTAGTAAAGGCAGATACAGCAATCAGCCCCAGCATTTT.

This clonotype turned up a few times. This chain connects TRBV6-2 or TRBV6-3 to TRBJ2-7; D not certain. Germline lookup yields CDR1 MNHEY and CDR2 SVGEGT. With 5 bases removed from V and 1 base from J, the gap between germline ends came to 12 bases. The CDR3 spans 14 residues. The CDR3, as DNA: TGTGCCAGCAGTGGACGAAGGGTATCCTACGAGCAGTACTTC. It codes for CASSGRRVSYEQYF.

This clonotype was found once. J is TRBJ1-2 and V is TRBV20-1, with TRBD1 matching 8 bases. The V segment lost 4 bases and the J segment 6 bases; nucleotides outside the gene matches: 7. Germline V lookup: CDR1 DFQATT, CDR2 SNEGSKA (reference sequence). The CDR3 consists of 13 residues. The CDR3 nucleotides are TGCAGTGCTACTCTGGACAGGGTGCATGGCTACACCTTC. Its protein product is CSATLDRVHGYTF.

The chain joins TRBV14 to TRBJ1-2; TRBD1 matches 7 bases. V shed 3 bases and J 8 bases; nucleotides not matched to a gene: 12. This CDR3 region has 15 residues. Germline V lookup: CDR1 SGHDN, CDR2 FVKESK. The chain's CDR3 is CASSHGVQTGRGYTF. The CDR3 DNA follows: TGTGCCAGCAGCCACGGGGTCCAGACAGGGAGGGGCTACACCTTC.

The V gene is TRBV20-1, the J gene TRBJ2-5; D may be TRBD2 (5 bases). V was pared by 3 bases and J by 2 bases, with 10 bases between. This CDR3 contains 13 residues. Per the germline V gene, CDR1 is DFQATT and CDR2 is SNEGSKA (reference sequence). CDR3 in amino acids: CSARGASQETQYF. The CDR3, as DNA: TGCAGTGCTAGGGGAGCCTCGCAAGAGACCCAGTACTTC.

The V call is TRBV21-1, the J call TRBJ2-1. TRBV21-1 is assigned pseudogene status. The CDR3 has 15 residues. CDR3 protein: CASRRLGSFNNEQFF. CDR3 DNA: TGTGCCAGCAGACGACTGGGATCTTTCAACAATGAGCAGTTCTTC.

A few counts support this clonotype. V is TRBV29-1 and J is TRBJ2-5; unclear D gene. This CDR3 spans 13 amino acids. Trimming cost V 6 bases and J 0 bases, with 11 bases left between them. Per the germline V gene, CDR1 is SQVTM and CDR2 is ANQGSEA. The CDR3, as DNA: TGCAGCGTGGGCGGACGGTACCAAGAGACCCAGTACTTC. Its protein is CSVGGRYQETQYF.

The rearrangement uses TRBV6-6 and TRBJ2-1; 7 nucleotides agree with TRBD1. The junction had 10 bases not matched to a gene; V was cut back by 2 bases and J by 6 bases. Germline V CDR1 and CDR2: MNHNY, SVGAGI (reference sequence). The CDR3 runs 16 residues. The CDR3 bases are TGTGCCAGCAGTTACCGGGCCGCAGGGGGACCCAATGAGCAGTTCTTC. Protein sequence: CASSYRAAGGPNEQFF.

The CDR3, as DNA: TGTGCCAGCAGCCAAGAGACGGGGTCGGAGACCCAGTACTTC. Its protein product is CASSQETGSETQYF. The chain carries TRBV3-1 and TRBJ2-5; the D gene is possibly TRBD2 (5 bases). Germline-derived CDR1 and CDR2 are LGHDT and YNNKEL (reference sequence). V shed 0 bases and J shed 5 bases, with 10 bases lying between them. The CDR3 loop spans 14 amino acids.

This sequence joins TRBV5-1 and TRBJ1-4; no clear D. Between the trimmed V and J ends, which lost 1 base and 8 bases, there was a span of 12 bases. Germline loops: CDR1 SGHRS, CDR2 YFSETQ. The CDR3 has 14 amino acids. The CDR3 sequence is CASSLFWGREKLFF. The CDR3 coding sequence is TGCGCCAGCAGCTTGTTCTGGGGTCGAGAAAAACTGTTTTTT.